This T cell receptor beta chain was identified in a study of persistence of HIV-infected CD4 T cells. On the study more broadly: Isolated cells were CMV- and HIV-1 Gag-responding CD4+ T cells. Donors had been on suppressive ART for a median of approximately eight years.

This was the immunoSEQ version 4 assay in survey mode. Each sample used up to about 1 ug genomic DNA diluted to 8.5 to 10 ng/uL. Profiled with immunoSEQ multiplex PCR; TCRdb holds only in-frame clones, not every one. Of roughly 34,000 clones listed, 82% are singletons. The CDR3 totals 16 residues. The V gene's germline CDR1 is SGHTA and CDR2 FQGNSA. V shed 2 bases and J 5 bases; nucleotides not matched to a gene: 11. Concerning this clone: Its antigen is still unknown.

Cells were stimulated with CMV-infected fibroblast lysates at 10 ug/mL. CD40L/CD69 double-negative CD45RO-high memory CD4+ T cells were collected. The source material was CD4+ T cells sorted from PBMCs after approximately 19-hour stimulation, sampled from a patient who received antiretroviral therapy. This clonotype was obtained from an adult woman with HIV who was CMV-seropositive. V gene TRBV7-2 combines with J gene TRBJ1-1, with 7 bases matching TRBD1. The DNA of the CDR3 is TGTGCCAGCAGCTTACTAGGAGGGGGCACGAAAACTGAAGCTTTCTTT. This codes for CASSLLGGGTKTEAFF.